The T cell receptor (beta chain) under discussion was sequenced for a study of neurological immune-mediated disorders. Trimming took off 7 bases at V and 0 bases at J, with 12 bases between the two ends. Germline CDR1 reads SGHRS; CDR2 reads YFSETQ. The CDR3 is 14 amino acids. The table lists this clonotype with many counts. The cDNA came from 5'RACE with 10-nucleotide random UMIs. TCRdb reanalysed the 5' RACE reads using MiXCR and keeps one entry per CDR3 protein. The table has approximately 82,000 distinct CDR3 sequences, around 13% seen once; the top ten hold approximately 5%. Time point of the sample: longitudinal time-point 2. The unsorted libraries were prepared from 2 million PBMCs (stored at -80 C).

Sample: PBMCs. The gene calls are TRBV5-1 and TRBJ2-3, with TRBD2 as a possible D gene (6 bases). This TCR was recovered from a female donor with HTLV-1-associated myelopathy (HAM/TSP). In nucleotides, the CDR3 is TGCGCCAGCGGTAGCGGCACTAGCACAGATACGCAGTATTTT. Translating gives CASGSGTSTDTQYF.